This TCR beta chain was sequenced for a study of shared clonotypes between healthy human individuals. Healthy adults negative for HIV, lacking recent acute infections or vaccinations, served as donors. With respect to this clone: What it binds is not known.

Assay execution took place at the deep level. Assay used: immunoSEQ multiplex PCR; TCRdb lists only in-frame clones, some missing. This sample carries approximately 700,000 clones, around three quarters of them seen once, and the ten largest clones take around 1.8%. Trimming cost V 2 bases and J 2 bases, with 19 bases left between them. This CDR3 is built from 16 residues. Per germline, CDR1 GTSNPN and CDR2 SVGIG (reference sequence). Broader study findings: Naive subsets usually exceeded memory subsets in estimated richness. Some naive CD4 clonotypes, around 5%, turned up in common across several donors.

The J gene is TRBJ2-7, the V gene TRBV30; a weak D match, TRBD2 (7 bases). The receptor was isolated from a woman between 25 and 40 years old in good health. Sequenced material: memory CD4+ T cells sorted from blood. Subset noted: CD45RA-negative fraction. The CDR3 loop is CAWSIAGASPPYEQYF. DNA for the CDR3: TGTGCCTGGAGTATTGCGGGGGCGTCCCCCCCCTACGAGCAGTACTTC.